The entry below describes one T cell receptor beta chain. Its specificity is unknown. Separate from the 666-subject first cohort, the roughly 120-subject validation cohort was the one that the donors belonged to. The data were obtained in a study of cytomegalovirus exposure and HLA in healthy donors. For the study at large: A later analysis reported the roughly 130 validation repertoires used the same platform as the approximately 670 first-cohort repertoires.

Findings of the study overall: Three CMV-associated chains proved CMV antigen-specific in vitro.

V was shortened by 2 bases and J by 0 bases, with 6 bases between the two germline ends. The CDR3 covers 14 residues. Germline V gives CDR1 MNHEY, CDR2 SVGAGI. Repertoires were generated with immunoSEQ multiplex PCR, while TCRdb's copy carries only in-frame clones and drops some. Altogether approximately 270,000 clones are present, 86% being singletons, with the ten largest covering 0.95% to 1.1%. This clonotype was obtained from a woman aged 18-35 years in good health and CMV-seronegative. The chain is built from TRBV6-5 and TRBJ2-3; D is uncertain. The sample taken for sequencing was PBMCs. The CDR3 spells CASSYELSTDTQYF. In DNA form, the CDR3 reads TGTGCCAGCAGTTACGAACTTAGCACAGATACGCAGTATTTT.